The 17 T cell receptor beta chains listed next were all sequenced from one sample in a study of shared clonotypes between healthy human individuals. The method was immunoSEQ multiplex PCR; TCRdb's version includes in-frame clones alone and lacks a portion of them. This table holds 450,000 to 500,000 clones, 81% found once. Sequenced sample: PBMCs. Source of these receptors: a woman aged 40 to 50 in good health. Some clones in this sample may be carry-over from other donors' samples.

The rearrangement joins TRBV7-2 to TRBJ2-7; maybe TRBD1 (5 bases). The germline V and J ends were trimmed by 4 bases and 6 bases, with 13 bases remaining between them. CDR1 and CDR2 (germline): SGHTA, FQGNSA. CDR3 length: 13 residues. The CDR3 loop reads CASSSPWGVEQYF. Here the CDR3 DNA reads TGTGCCAGCAGCTCGCCCTGGGGCGTCGAGCAGTACTTC. The full variable domain, its missing parts supplied by reference TRBV7-2 and TRBJ2-7, is GAGVSQSPSNKVTEKGKDVELRCDPISGHTALYWYRQSLGQGLEFLIYFQGNSAPDKSGLPSDRFSAERTGGSVSTLTIQRTQQEDSAVYLCASSSPWGVEQYFGPGTRLTVT.

Comments on this clone: With a much larger clone just one base away, this may be a read error. The gene calls are TRBV30 and TRBJ2-5; 8 nucleotides align to TRBD1. The CDR3 covers 15 residues. CDR1 and CDR2 (germline): GTSNPN, SVGIG (reference sequence). The trim removed 3 bases at V and 7 bases at J, leaving 13 bases unmatched. In DNA, the CDR3 is TGTGCCTGGAGGGGAGGACAGGGTGGGTCAGGGACCCAGTACTTC. Amino acids: CAWRGGQGGSGTQYF. Together with reference TRBV30 and TRBJ2-5, the CDR3 gives the full variable domain: SQTIHQWPATLVQPVGSPLSLECTVEGTSNPNLYWYRQAAGRGLQLLFYSVGIGQISSEVPQNLSASRPQDRQFILSSKKLLLSDSGFYLCAWRGGQGGSGTQYFGPGTRLLVL.

The rearrangement joins TRBV18 to TRBJ1-2, with D hard to call. V dropped 2 bases and J dropped 4 bases, with 17 bases sitting between them. The CDR3 is 16 amino acids. CDR1 KGHSH and CDR2 LQKENI come from the germline V gene. The DNA of the CDR3 is TGTGCCAGCTCACCAGGGAGTCGGCTCGAGGCCTATGGCTACACCTTC. As protein: CASSPGSRLEAYGYTF.

V usage is TRBV7-8 and J usage is TRBJ1-3, with D unclear. CDR1 and CDR2 (germline): SGHVS, FQNEAQ. The CDR3 runs to 15 residues. With 5 bases removed from V and 2 bases from J, the gap between germline ends came to 13 bases. CDR3 in amino acids: CASSLRRVTGNTIYF. The CDR3 nucleotides are TGTGCCAGCAGCCTCAGAAGGGTTACTGGAAACACCATATATTTT. Full variable domain (rest looked up from reference TRBV7-8 and TRBJ1-3): GAGVSQSPRYKVAKRGQDVALRCDPISGHVSLFWYQQALGQGPEFLTYFQNEAQLDKSGLPSDRFFAERPEGSVSTLKIQRTQQEDSAVYLCASSLRRVTGNTIYFGEGSWLTVV.

The gene calls are TRBV19 and TRBJ2-1; tentative D call: TRBD2 (5 bases). The germline V and J ends were trimmed by 6 bases and 9 bases, with 21 bases remaining between them. This CDR3 region has 15 residues. Germline V gene lookup returns CDR1 LNHDA and CDR2 SQIVND (reference sequence). DNA of the CDR3: TGTGCCAGTAGCATGGAGGCTTCTAGGCTCAGTGAGCAGTTCTTC. Translated, it gives CASSMEASRLSEQFF.

V gene TRBV19 combines with J gene TRBJ2-7; 10 nucleotides line up with TRBD2. V shed 6 bases and J 0 bases; nucleotides not matched to a gene: 8. Germline V CDR1 and CDR2: LNHDA, SQIVND (reference sequence). The CDR3 contains 16 residues. The chain's CDR3 is CASRPTSGTSSYEQYF. CDR3 sequence (DNA): TGTGCCAGTAGACCCACTAGCGGGACGAGCTCCTACGAGCAGTACTTC.

This chain uses TRBV27 with TRBJ2-3; 9 bases fit TRBD2. CDR1 is MNHEY and CDR2 is SMNVEV in the germline V gene (reference sequence). The trim removed 10 bases at V and 2 bases at J, leaving 7 bases unmatched. The CDR3 is 14 amino acids. This CDR3 is CATQTSGYTDTQYF. The CDR3, as DNA: TGTGCCACCCAGACTAGCGGTTACACAGATACGCAGTATTTT.

On this clone: This probably arose from a read error, given a far larger clone one base away. Other DNA variants within this sample encode the same CDR3. The gene calls are TRBV2 and TRBJ2-7; D uncertain. The CDR3 length is 14 residues. In germline, CDR1 is SNHLY, CDR2 FYNNEI. With 9 bases removed from V and 3 bases from J, the gap between germline ends came to 18 bases. The CDR3 is CASMLEPRVYEQYF. CDR3 in DNA: TGTGCCAGTATGCTGGAGCCTCGGGTCTACGAGCAGTACTTC.

V gene TRBV7-2 combines with J gene TRBJ1-1, with D hard to call. This CDR3 is 14 amino acids long. Trimming cost V 0 bases and J 1 base, with 6 bases left between them. Germline CDR1 reads SGHTA; CDR2 reads FQGNSA. CDR3 nucleotides: TGTGCCAGCAGCTTAGCGATGTCGAACACTGAAGCTTTCTTT. Protein product: CASSLAMSNTEAFF.

The CDR3 DNA sequence: TGTGCCAGCAGCTTTTATCCAGTGAACAATGAGCAGTTCTTC. Its protein is CASSFYPVNNEQFF. The gene calls are TRBV7-9 and TRBJ2-1; D gene unclear. The V gene's germline CDR1 is SEHNR and CDR2 FQNEAQ (reference sequence). V was pared by 3 bases and J by 5 bases, with 11 bases between. This CDR3 region has 14 residues.

The chain couples TRBV18 to TRBJ1-5; unclear D gene. CDR1 KGHSH and CDR2 LQKENI come from the germline V gene. This CDR3 region has 13 residues. Trimming took off 3 bases at V and 4 bases at J, with 7 bases between the two ends. Here the CDR3 reads CASSPTRNQPQHF. The CDR3 DNA reads TGTGCCAGCTCACCGACTAGGAATCAGCCCCAGCATTTT.

Turning to this clone: A far larger clone is a single base away, which makes a read error likely. Other nucleotide sequences from this sample produce the same CDR3. The chain recombines TRBV6-4 with TRBJ1-1; D unresolved. This CDR3 spans 13 amino acids. From germline, CDR1 is MRHNA and CDR2 SNTAGT. CDR3 DNA sequence: TGTGCTAGCAGTCCCACAGAGAACACTGAAGCTTTCTTT. It specifies CASSPTENTEAFF.

The chain carries TRBV5-1 and TRBJ1-5; 8 nucleotides match TRBD1. V was pared by 4 bases and J by 0 bases, with 3 bases of the junction left unmatched. CDR3 length equals 15 residues. CDR1 SGHRS and CDR2 YFSETQ come from the germline V gene. The CDR3, as DNA: TGCGCCAGCAGCCTGACAGGGGCTAGCAATCAGCCCCAGCATTTT. This gives the protein CASSLTGASNQPQHF.

This chain uses TRBV6-5 with TRBJ2-7, with 7 bases fitting TRBD2. The CDR3 contains 13 residues. With V trimmed by 6 bases and J by 0 bases, 2 bases remained unmatched. The germline CDR1 and CDR2 sequences are MNHEY and SVGAGI. In DNA form, the CDR3 reads TGTGCCAGCAGCGGGGGGAACTCCTACGAGCAGTACTTC. Its protein product is CASSGGNSYEQYF.

This clone was seen just once. Other nucleotide sequences from this sample produce the same CDR3. This chain links TRBV2 with TRBJ2-7, with D unclear. The CDR3 has 12 amino acids. Trimming removed 6 bases from V and 3 bases from J, with 9 bases in between. Germline assignment: CDR1 SNHLY and CDR2 FYNNEI. CDR3 region: CASRDRGYEQYF. The CDR3 DNA is TGTGCCAGCAGAGACCGAGGCTACGAGCAGTACTTC.

V gene TRBV6-6 combines with J gene TRBJ1-4; D unclear. This CDR3 spans 11 amino acids. The germline V and J ends were trimmed by 8 bases and 12 bases, with 13 bases remaining between them. CDR1 MNHNY and CDR2 SVGAGI come from the germline V gene (reference sequence). The CDR3 region has the DNA TGTGCCAGCGGAACGGGTGTTCAACTGTTTTTT. Its translation is CASGTGVQLFF.

The rearrangement joins TRBV11-2 to TRBJ1-1; D is undetermined. The germline gives CDR1 SGHAT, CDR2 FQNNGV. Trimming left V 3 bases short and J 1 base short, with 9 bases between. The CDR3 contains 14 residues. The CDR3 sequence: CASSFAATNTEAFF. DNA for the CDR3: TGTGCCAGCAGCTTTGCGGCCACGAACACTGAAGCTTTCTTT. The variable domain in full, with the rest retrieved from reference TRBV11-2 and TRBJ1-1, is EAGVAQSPRYKIIEKRQSVAFWCNPISGHATLYWYQQILGQGPKLLIQFQNNGVVDDSQLPKDRFSAERLKGVDSTLKIQPAKLEDSAVYLCASSFAATNTEAFFGQGTRLTVV.